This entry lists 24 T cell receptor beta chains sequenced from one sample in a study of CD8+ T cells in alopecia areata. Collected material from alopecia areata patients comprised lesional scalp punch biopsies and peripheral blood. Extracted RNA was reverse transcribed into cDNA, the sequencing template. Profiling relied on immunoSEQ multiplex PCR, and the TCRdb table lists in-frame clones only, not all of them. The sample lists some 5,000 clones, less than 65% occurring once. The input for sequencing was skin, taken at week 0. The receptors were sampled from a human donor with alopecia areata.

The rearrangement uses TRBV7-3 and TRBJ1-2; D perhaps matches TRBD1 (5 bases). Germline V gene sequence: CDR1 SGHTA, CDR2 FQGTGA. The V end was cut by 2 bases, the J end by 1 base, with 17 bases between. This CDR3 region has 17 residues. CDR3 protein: CASSLYGGRANNYGYTF. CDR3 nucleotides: TGTGCCAGCAGCTTATACGGGGGACGCGCAAATAACTATGGCTACACCTTC.

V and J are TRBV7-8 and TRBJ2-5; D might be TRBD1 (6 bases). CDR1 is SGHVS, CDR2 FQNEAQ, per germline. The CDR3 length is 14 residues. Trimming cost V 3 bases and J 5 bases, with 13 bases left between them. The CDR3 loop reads CASSFGTQGETQYF. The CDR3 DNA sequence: TGTGCCAGCAGCTTCGGGACACAAGGGGAGACCCAGTACTTC.

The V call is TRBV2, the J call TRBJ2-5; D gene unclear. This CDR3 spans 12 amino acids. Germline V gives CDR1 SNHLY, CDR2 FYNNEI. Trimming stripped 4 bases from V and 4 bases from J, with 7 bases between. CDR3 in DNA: TGTGCCAGCAGTGTCGGCGGAGAGACCCAGTACTTC. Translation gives CASSVGGETQYF.

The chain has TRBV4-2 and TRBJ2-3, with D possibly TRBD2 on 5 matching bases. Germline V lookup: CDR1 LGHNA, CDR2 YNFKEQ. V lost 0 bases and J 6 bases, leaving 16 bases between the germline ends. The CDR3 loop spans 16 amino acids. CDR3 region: CASSQDGGGSLDTQYF. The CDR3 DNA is TGTGCCAGCAGCCAAGACGGCGGAGGATCTTTGGATACGCAGTATTTT.

The CDR3 nucleotides read TGCAGCGCGAAACCGGGGGGCACCTACGAGCAGTACTTC. Encoded protein: CSAKPGGTYEQYF. The chain combines TRBV29-1 with TRBJ2-7, with a tentative D call TRBD2 (7 bases). This CDR3 spans 13 amino acids. V lost 7 bases and J lost 2, with 15 bases in between. CDR1 is SQVTM and CDR2 is ANQGSEA in the germline V gene.

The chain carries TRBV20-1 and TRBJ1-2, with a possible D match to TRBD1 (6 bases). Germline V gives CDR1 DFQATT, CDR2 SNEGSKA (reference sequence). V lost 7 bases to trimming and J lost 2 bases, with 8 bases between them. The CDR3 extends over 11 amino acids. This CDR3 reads CSVQGNYGYTF. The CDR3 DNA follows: TGCAGTGTACAGGGCAACTATGGCTACACCTTC.

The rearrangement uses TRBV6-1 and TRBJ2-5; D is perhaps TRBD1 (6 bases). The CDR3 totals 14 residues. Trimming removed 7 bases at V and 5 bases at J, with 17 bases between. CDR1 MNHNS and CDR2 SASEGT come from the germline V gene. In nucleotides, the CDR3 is TGTGCCAGCACCTACTCAACAGGGATGGAGACCCAGTACTTC. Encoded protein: CASTYSTGMETQYF.

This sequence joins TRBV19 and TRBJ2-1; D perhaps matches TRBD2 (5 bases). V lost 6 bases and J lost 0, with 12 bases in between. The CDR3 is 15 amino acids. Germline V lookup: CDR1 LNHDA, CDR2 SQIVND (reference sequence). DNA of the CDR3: TGTGCCAGTAGCCGGACTCAAAACTCCTACAATGAGCAGTTCTTC. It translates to CASSRTQNSYNEQFF.

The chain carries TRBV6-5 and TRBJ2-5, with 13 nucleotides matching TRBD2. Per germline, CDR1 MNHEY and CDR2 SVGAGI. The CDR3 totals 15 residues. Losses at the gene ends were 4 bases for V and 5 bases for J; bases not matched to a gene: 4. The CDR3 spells CASSWTSGGRETQYF. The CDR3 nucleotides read TGTGCCAGCAGTTGGACTAGCGGGGGTAGGGAGACCCAGTACTTC.

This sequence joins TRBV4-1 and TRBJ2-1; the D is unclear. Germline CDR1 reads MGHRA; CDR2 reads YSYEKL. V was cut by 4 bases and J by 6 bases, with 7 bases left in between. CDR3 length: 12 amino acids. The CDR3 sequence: CASSPDINEQFF. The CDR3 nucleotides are TGCGCCAGCAGCCCCGATATCAATGAGCAGTTCTTC.

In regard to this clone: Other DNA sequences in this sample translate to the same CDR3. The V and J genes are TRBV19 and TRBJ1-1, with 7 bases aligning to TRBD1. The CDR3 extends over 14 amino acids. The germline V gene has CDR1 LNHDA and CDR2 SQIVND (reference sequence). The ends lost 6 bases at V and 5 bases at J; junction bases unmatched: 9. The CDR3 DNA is TGTGCCAGTAGATTGACAGGGCAGGGGACTGAAGCTTTCTTT. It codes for CASRLTGQGTEAFF.

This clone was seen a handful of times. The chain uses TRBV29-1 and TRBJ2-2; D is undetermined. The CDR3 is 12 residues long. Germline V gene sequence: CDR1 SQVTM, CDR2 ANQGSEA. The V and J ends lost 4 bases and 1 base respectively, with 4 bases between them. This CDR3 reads CSVALNTGELFF. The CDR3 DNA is TGCAGCGTTGCACTGAACACCGGGGAGCTGTTTTTT.

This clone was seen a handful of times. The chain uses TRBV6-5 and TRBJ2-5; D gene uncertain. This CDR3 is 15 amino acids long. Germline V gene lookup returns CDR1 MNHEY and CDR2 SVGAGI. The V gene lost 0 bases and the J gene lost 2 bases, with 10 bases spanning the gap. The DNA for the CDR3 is TGTGCCAGCAGTTACTCGATACGAATACAAGAGACCCAGTACTTC. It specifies CASSYSIRIQETQYF.

Written as DNA, the CDR3 is TGTGCCAGCAGTGAAGCGCTGGGCGAGCAGTACTTC. Its translation is CASSEALGEQYF. This chain joins TRBV2 and TRBJ2-7; unclear D gene. V was pared by 0 bases and J by 6 bases, with 6 bases between. Germline V CDR1 and CDR2: SNHLY, FYNNEI. The CDR3 loop spans 12 amino acids.

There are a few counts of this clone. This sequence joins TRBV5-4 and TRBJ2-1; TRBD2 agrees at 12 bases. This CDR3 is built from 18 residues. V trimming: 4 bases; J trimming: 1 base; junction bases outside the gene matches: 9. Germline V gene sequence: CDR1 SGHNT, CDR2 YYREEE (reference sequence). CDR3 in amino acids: CASSSPTSGGLSYNEQFF. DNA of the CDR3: TGTGCCAGCAGCAGCCCCACTAGCGGGGGGTTGTCCTACAATGAGCAGTTCTTC. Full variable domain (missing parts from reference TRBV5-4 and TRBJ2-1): ETGVTQSPTHLIKTRGQQVTLRCSSQSGHNTVSWYQQALGQGPQFIFQYYREEENGRGNFPPRFSGLQFPNYSSELNVNALELDDSALYLCASSSPTSGGLSYNEQFFGPGTRLTVL.

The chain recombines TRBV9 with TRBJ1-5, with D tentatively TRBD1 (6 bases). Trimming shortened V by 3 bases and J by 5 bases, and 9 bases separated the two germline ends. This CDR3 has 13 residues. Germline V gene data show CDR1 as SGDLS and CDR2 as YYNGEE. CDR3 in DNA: TGTGCCAGCAGCGAACAGGGAGATCAGCCCCAGCATTTT. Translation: CASSEQGDQPQHF.

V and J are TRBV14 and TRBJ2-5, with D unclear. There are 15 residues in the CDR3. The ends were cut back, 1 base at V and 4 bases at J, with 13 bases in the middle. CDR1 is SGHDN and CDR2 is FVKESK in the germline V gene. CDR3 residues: CASSQVGSPSETQYF. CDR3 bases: TGTGCCAGCAGCCAAGTCGGTAGCCCTTCAGAGACCCAGTACTTC.

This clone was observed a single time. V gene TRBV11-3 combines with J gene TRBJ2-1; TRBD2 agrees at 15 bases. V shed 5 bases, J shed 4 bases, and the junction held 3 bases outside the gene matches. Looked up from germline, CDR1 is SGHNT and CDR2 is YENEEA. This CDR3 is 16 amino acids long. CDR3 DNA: TGTGCCAGCAGCCCGGGGACTAGCGGGAGGTACAATGAGCAGTTCTTC. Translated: CASSPGTSGRYNEQFF. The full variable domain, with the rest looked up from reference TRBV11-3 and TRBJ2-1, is EAGVVQSPRYKIIEKKQPVAFWCNPISGHNTLYWYLQNLGQGPELLIRYENEEAVDDSQLPKDRFSAERLKGVDSTLKIQPAELGDSAVYLCASSPGTSGRYNEQFFGPGTRLTVL.

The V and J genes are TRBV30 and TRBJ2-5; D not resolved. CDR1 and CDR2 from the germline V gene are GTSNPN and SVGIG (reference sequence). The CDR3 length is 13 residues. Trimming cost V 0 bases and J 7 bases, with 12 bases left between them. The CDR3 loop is CAWSVDDGGTQYF. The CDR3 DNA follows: TGTGCCTGGAGTGTAGACGACGGCGGGACCCAGTACTTC.

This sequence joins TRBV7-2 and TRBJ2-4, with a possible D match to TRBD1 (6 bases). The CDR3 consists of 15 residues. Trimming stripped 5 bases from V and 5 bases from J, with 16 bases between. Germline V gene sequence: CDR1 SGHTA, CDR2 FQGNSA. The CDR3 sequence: CASSPGVGGQNIQYF. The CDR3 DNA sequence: TGTGCCAGCAGCCCAGGGGTCGGCGGGCAAAACATTCAGTACTTC.

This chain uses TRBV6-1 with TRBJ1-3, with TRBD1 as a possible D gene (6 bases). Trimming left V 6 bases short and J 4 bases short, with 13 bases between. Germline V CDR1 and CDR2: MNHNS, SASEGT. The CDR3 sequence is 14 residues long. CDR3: CASRRDTLGNTIYF. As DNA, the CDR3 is TGTGCCAGCAGGAGGGACACCCTAGGAAACACCATATATTTT.

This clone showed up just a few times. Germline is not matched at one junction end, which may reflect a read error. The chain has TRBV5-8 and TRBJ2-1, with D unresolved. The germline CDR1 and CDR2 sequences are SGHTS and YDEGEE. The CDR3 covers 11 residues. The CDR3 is CASSDPRSKLF. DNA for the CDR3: TGTGCCAGCAGCGACCCGAGAAGCAAGCTCTTC.

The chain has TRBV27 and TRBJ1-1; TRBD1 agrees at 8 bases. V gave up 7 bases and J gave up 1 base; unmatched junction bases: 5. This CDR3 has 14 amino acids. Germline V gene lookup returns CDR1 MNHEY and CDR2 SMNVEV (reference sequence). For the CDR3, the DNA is TGTGCCAGCAATAGACAGGGGCCGAACACTGAAGCTTTCTTT. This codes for CASNRQGPNTEAFF.

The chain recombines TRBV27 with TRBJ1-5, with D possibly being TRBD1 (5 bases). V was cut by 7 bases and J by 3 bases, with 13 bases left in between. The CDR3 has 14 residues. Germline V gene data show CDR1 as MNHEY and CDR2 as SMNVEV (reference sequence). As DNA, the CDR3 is TGTGCCAGCACTTGGGACCCACTCAATCAGCCCCAGCATTTT. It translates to CASTWDPLNQPQHF.